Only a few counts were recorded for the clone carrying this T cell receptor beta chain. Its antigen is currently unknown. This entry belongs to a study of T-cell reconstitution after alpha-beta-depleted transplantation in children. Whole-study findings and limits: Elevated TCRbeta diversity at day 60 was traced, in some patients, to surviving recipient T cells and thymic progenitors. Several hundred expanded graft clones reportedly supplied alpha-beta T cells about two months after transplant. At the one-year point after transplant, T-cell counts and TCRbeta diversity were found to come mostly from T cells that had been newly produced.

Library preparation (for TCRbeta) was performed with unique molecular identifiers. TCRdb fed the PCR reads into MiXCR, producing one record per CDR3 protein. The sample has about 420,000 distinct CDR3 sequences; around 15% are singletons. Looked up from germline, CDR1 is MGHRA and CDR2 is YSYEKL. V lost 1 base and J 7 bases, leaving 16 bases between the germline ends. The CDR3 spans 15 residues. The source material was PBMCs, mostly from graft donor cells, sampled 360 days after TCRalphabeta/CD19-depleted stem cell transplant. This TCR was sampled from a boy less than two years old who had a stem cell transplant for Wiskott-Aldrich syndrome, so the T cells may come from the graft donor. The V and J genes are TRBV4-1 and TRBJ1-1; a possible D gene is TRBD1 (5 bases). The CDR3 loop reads CASSQGVGGLGEAFF. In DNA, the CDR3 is TGCGCCAGCAGCCAAGGGGTCGGGGGTTTAGGTGAAGCTTTCTTT.